This TCR beta chain was retrieved from a study of blood T cells in healthy people across ages. General study findings and limits: Both naive CD4+ cell counts and diversity were greater in long-lived donors than in aged donors. With donor CMV status unknown, expanded clonotype changes were possibly confounded.

From germline, CDR1 is LNHDA and CDR2 SQIVND (reference sequence). The CDR3 sequence is 15 residues long. Germline trimming cut 1 base from V and 0 bases from J; bases unmatched to any gene: 2. This clonotype came up a few times. The antigen is unknown. Through a sample-barcoded 5' primer and a J-beta primer mix, a second PCR was run for roughly 6 to 11 cycles. MiXCR was run by TCRdb on the 5' RACE reads, yielding one entry per CDR3 protein. The sample contains 1.5 million to 2 million distinct CDR3 sequences, 28% of which appear only once. This rearrangement joins TRBV19 to TRBJ2-7, with 8 nucleotides matching TRBD2. The receptor was derived from a woman between 25 and 40 years old in good health. The sample consisted of blood. The CDR3 spells CASSIGRGASYEQYF. As DNA, the CDR3 is TGTGCCAGTAGTATAGGGCGGGGGGCCTCCTACGAGCAGTACTTC. Using reference TRBV19 and TRBJ2-7 for the parts outside the CDR3, the full variable domain is DGGITQSPKYLFRKEGQNVTLSCEQNLNHDAMYWYRQDPGQGLRLIYYSQIVNDFQKGDIAEGYSVSREKKESFPLTVTSAQKNPTAFYLCASSIGRGASYEQYFGPGTRLTVT.